A single sample is the source of the 24 T cell receptor beta chains below, sequenced in a study of blood T cell repertoires in COVID-19. Data came from immunoSEQ multiplex PCR; TCRdb stores just in-frame clones and leaves some out. The data hold over 200,000 clones, with 85% observed a single time. Sequencing was carried out using PBMCs or T cells enriched from blood (not recorded which). The receptor source for this set is a man between 40 and 49 years old who had recovered from COVID-19.

CDR3 DNA: TGTGCCACCACTGATAACACTGAAGCTTTCTTT. It specifies CATTDNTEAFF. This chain uses TRBV11-1 with TRBJ1-1; the D is unclear. The V gene's germline CDR1 is SGHAT and CDR2 FQDESV (reference sequence). The CDR3 loop spans 11 amino acids. The V end lost 10 bases, the J end lost 2 bases, and 8 bases lay between the germline ends.

J is TRBJ2-1 and V is TRBV30, with TRBD1 matching over 7 bases. This CDR3 comprises 13 residues. V lost 3 bases, J lost 5 bases, and 4 bases stayed unmatched. Germline lookup yields CDR1 GTSNPN and CDR2 SVGIG (reference sequence). CDR3 sequence reads: CAWRGDSHNEQFF. The CDR3 DNA is TGTGCCTGGAGGGGGGACAGCCACAATGAGCAGTTCTTC.

The chain recombines TRBV3-1 (or the pseudogene TRBV3-2) with TRBJ2-7; 9 positions match TRBD1. V lost 5 bases, J lost 5 bases, and 10 bases stayed unmatched. From germline, CDR1 is LGHDT and CDR2 YNNKEL (reference sequence). The CDR3 covers 15 residues. CDR3 in DNA: TGTGCCAGCAGCAACCCCGGGACAGGGCACCACGAGCAGTACTTC. Its protein is CASSNPGTGHHEQYF.

V is TRBV7-8 and J is TRBJ2-1; 7 bases map to TRBD1. J was trimmed by 8 bases and V by 0 bases; bases with no gene match: 7. CDR1 and CDR2 from the germline V gene are SGHVS and FQNEAQ. CDR3 size: 15 residues. This CDR3 reads CASSLALGRGYEQFF. For the CDR3, the DNA is TGTGCCAGCAGCTTAGCGTTAGGCAGGGGGTATGAGCAGTTCTTC.

In the case of this clone: At one end, the junction sequence differs from germline, possibly due to a read error. The chain joins TRBV28 to TRBJ2-7; D is possibly TRBD1 (7 bases). The CDR3 consists of 12 residues. Germline CDR1 and CDR2: MDHEN and SYDVKM. The CDR3 region is CASSSPPGGLHF. DNA of the CDR3: TGTGCCAGCAGTTCGCCCCCAGGGGGACTCCACTTC. Complete variable domain (other parts from reference TRBV28 and TRBJ2-7): DVKVTQSSRYLVKRTGEKVFLECVQDMDHENMFWYRQDPGLGLRLIYFSYDVKMKEKGDIPEGYSVSREKKERFSLILESASTNQTSMYLCASSSPPGGLHFGPGTRLTVT.

V gene TRBV27 combines with J gene TRBJ2-1; 8 bases fit TRBD2. Germline CDR1 reads MNHEY; CDR2 reads SMNVEV (reference sequence). With 5 bases clipped from V and 8 bases from J, the junction kept 11 bases outside the gene matches. The CDR3 length is 15 residues. The CDR3 protein is CASSDRGLGRDEQFF. The DNA for the CDR3 is TGTGCCAGCAGTGACCGGGGACTAGGAAGAGATGAGCAGTTCTTC.

This clone was observed a single time. This chain joins TRBV7-2 and TRBJ1-3, with D tentatively TRBD1 (5 bases). Per the germline V gene, CDR1 is SGHTA and CDR2 is FQGNSA. Trimming took off 1 base at V and 7 bases at J, with 14 bases between the two ends. The CDR3 is 15 amino acids. The CDR3 bases are TGTGCCAGCAGCTTAGATACCAGGGACTCGAACACCATATATTTT. This codes for CASSLDTRDSNTIYF. Using reference TRBV7-2 and TRBJ1-3 for the parts outside the CDR3, the full variable domain is GAGVSQSPSNKVTEKGKDVELRCDPISGHTALYWYRQSLGQGLEFLIYFQGNSAPDKSGLPSDRFSAERTGGSVSTLTIQRTQQEDSAVYLCASSLDTRDSNTIYFGEGSWLTVV.

The chain couples TRBV5-4 to TRBJ1-1, with D possibly matching TRBD1 (5 bases). Trimming took 9 bases from V and 0 from J, leaving 12 bases between them. This CDR3 region has 13 residues. CDR1 SGHNT and CDR2 YYREEE come from the germline V gene (reference sequence). CDR3 bases: TGTGCCACCCGTCAGGACATGAACACTGAAGCTTTCTTT. Translated: CATRQDMNTEAFF.

This rearrangement joins TRBV29-1 to TRBJ2-1; D is undetermined. Germline V lookup: CDR1 SQVTM, CDR2 ANQGSEA. Trimming removed 2 bases from V and 0 bases from J, with 11 bases in between. The CDR3 sequence is 15 residues long. The CDR3 protein is CSVEWYYSSYNEQFF. CDR3 sequence (DNA): TGCAGCGTTGAATGGTATTACAGCTCCTACAATGAGCAGTTCTTC.

The chain is built from TRBV5-4 and TRBJ2-7; possibly TRBD1 for D (5 bases). Trimming stripped 0 bases from V and 5 bases from J, with 6 bases between. This CDR3 has 12 amino acids. CDR1 is SGHNT, CDR2 YYREEE, per germline (reference sequence). This CDR3 is CASSLEGNEQYF. The CDR3 DNA sequence: TGTGCCAGCAGCTTGGAGGGGAACGAGCAGTACTTC.

A few counts support this clone. CDR3 protein: CASRSLQGAVSYEQYF. CDR3 in DNA: TGTGCCAGCAGGTCTCTCCAGGGGGCCGTATCCTACGAGCAGTACTTC. The chain has TRBV28 and TRBJ2-7, with TRBD1 identical over 8 bases. Germline values: CDR1 MDHEN, CDR2 SYDVKM. Trimming cost V 6 bases and J 1 base; bases outside gene matches: 11. This CDR3 is built from 16 residues.

This chain joins TRBV28 and TRBJ2-7; 7 positions agree with TRBD1. Germline loops: CDR1 MDHEN, CDR2 SYDVKM. The CDR3 runs to 13 residues. Trimming cost V 4 bases and J 5 bases; bases outside gene matches: 5. The CDR3 DNA follows: TGTGCCAGCAGTTCCGACAGGGTCCACGAGCAGTACTTC. It specifies CASSSDRVHEQYF. Using reference TRBV28 and TRBJ2-7 for the parts outside the CDR3, the full variable domain is DVKVTQSSRYLVKRTGEKVFLECVQDMDHENMFWYRQDPGLGLRLIYFSYDVKMKEKGDIPEGYSVSREKKERFSLILESASTNQTSMYLCASSSDRVHEQYFGPGTRLTVT.

This chain connects TRBV5-4 to TRBJ2-1; 7 bases agree with TRBD2. Germline lookup yields CDR1 SGHNT and CDR2 YYREEE (reference sequence). V shed 5 bases, J shed 8 bases, and the junction held 10 bases outside the gene matches. This CDR3 region has 14 residues. The CDR3 region has the DNA TGTGCCAGCAGGGCCGGGACTATTTCTGATGAGCAGTTCTTC. Translated, it gives CASRAGTISDEQFF.

The genes are TRBV4-3 and TRBJ2-5; TRBD1 is a possible D gene (5 bases). The CDR3 length is 15 residues. Deletions cut 0 bases from V and 2 bases from J, with 10 bases between. Germline V gene data show CDR1 as LGHNA and CDR2 as YSLEER. The CDR3 is CASSQDVRQQETQYF. The CDR3 DNA is TGCGCCAGCAGCCAAGATGTCCGACAGCAAGAGACCCAGTACTTC.

This clone showed up just a few times. The chain links TRBV11-3 to TRBJ2-7, with 9 bases matching TRBD1. The length of the CDR3 is 14 residues. J gave up 5 bases and V 10 bases, and 12 bases lay outside the gene matches. Germline V gene data show CDR1 as SGHNT and CDR2 as YENEEA. The CDR3 spells CAIGTGTGYHEQYF. CDR3 DNA sequence: TGTGCCATCGGGACCGGGACAGGGTACCACGAGCAGTACTTC.

The chain couples TRBV4-2 to TRBJ2-7, with 7 nucleotides matching TRBD1. CDR3 length: 16 residues. V lost 3 bases, J lost 2 bases, and 10 bases stayed unmatched. Per germline, CDR1 LGHNA and CDR2 YNFKEQ. The CDR3 region has the DNA TGTGCCAGCAGCCAGAAAAGGGGGCTATTACCCTACGAGCAGTACTTC. As protein: CASSQKRGLLPYEQYF.

The chain recombines TRBV28 with TRBJ1-3, with 11 bases matching TRBD1. The CDR3 totals 14 residues. The V gene's germline CDR1 is MDHEN and CDR2 SYDVKM. Trimming at V came to 2 bases and at J to 10 bases, leaving 4 bases not matched to a gene. This CDR3 reads CASSLTGTGGTIYF. The CDR3 bases are TGTGCCAGCAGTTTAACCGGGACAGGGGGTACCATATATTTT. Filled out from reference TRBV28 and TRBJ1-3, the complete variable domain reads DVKVTQSSRYLVKRTGEKVFLECVQDMDHENMFWYRQDPGLGLRLIYFSYDVKMKEKGDIPEGYSVSREKKERFSLILESASTNQTSMYLCASSLTGTGGTIYFGEGSWLTVV.

The V and J genes are TRBV27 and TRBJ1-1, with 9 bases identical to TRBD1. Germline V CDR1 and CDR2: MNHEY, SMNVEV (reference sequence). V was clipped by 6 bases and J by 2 bases; unmatched bases: 4. The CDR3 loop spans 14 amino acids. DNA of the CDR3: TGTGCCAGCAGACTACAGGGGGCCAACACTGAAGCTTTCTTT. It codes for CASRLQGANTEAFF.

The chain has TRBV28 and TRBJ1-2, with TRBD1 matching 7 bases. V gave up 5 bases and J gave up 6 bases; unmatched junction bases: 12. The CDR3 runs 15 residues. Germline CDR1 reads MDHEN; CDR2 reads SYDVKM. DNA of the CDR3: TGTGCCAGCAGTCCCCTTCCGACAGGGTTTGATGGCTACACCTTC. As protein: CASSPLPTGFDGYTF.

J is TRBJ2-2 and V is TRBV13, with 10 bases lining up with TRBD1. The germline gives CDR1 PRHDT, CDR2 FYEKMQ (reference sequence). CDR3 length: 15 amino acids. Germline trimming cut 3 bases from V and 6 bases from J; bases unmatched to any gene: 4. The CDR3 nucleotides are TGTGCCAGCAGCTTCGGACAGGGGGGGCCCGGGGAGCTGTTTTTT. It codes for CASSFGQGGPGELFF.

This clone was recorded once. This chain links TRBV9 with TRBJ2-6; perhaps TRBD1 as D (5 bases). CDR3 size: 16 residues. CDR1 is SGDLS, CDR2 YYNGEE, per germline. V gave up 0 bases and J gave up 0 bases, with 7 bases separating them. CDR3 in DNA: TGTGCCAGCAGCGTAGGACAGAGCTCTGGGGCCAACGTCCTGACTTTC. It is translated as CASSVGQSSGANVLTF.

In its sample, this clone was seen once. The chain combines TRBV29-1 with TRBJ2-1, with a tentative D call TRBD2 (5 bases). Germline lookup yields CDR1 SQVTM and CDR2 ANQGSEA. Trimming took 2 bases from V and 10 from J, leaving 12 bases between them. The CDR3 runs to 12 residues. DNA for the CDR3: TGCAGCGTTGAAAAGACTATACAAGAGCAGTTCTTC. This sequence encodes CSVEKTIQEQFF.

The CDR3 bases are TGCAGCGTGGGACAGGGCCACACCTTC. Translated, it gives CSVGQGHTF. This rearrangement joins TRBV29-1 to TRBJ1-2; the match to TRBD1 covers 9 bases. CDR1 and CDR2 (germline): SQVTM, ANQGSEA. The CDR3 covers 9 residues. J lost 12 bases, V lost 6 bases, and 2 bases had no gene match.

The chain is built from TRBV4-1 and TRBJ2-7, with D possibly TRBD1 on 5 matching bases. This CDR3 is 13 amino acids long. The V and J ends lost 3 bases and 6 bases respectively, with 12 bases between them. Germline V gene data show CDR1 as MGHRA and CDR2 as YSYEKL. The CDR3 reads CASSQAQVSEQYF. CDR3 nucleotides: TGCGCCAGCAGCCAGGCACAGGTATCCGAGCAGTACTTC.